This TCR beta chain stems from a study of blood T cell repertoires in COVID-19. CDR3 length: 16 residues. The V gene lost 5 bases and the J gene lost 3 bases, with 13 bases spanning the gap. Germline CDR1 and CDR2: KGHDR and SFDVKD. TCRdb's table, derived via immunoSEQ multiplex PCR, lists solely in-frame clones and lacks some. The sample records 250,000 to 300,000 clones, 88% being singletons. What was sequenced was PBMCs or T cells enriched from blood (not recorded which). The chain couples TRBV24-1 to TRBJ2-6, with D possibly matching TRBD1 (5 bases). The TCR originated in a woman aged 60-70 years in a cohort exposed to, infected with or recovered from COVID-19 (not recorded which). The CDR3 DNA reads as TGTGCCACCAGTGCAAGGCAGGGATTTGGGGCCAACGTCCTGACTTTC. Amino acids: CATSARQGFGANVLTF.